This TCR beta chain was identified during a study of neurological immune-mediated disorders. Study-level points and caveats: None of the CDR3 amino acid sequences found in expanded clones was shared across subjects. This suggests that the TCR-beta repertoires were private in all groups.

Note on this clonotype: No antigen is known for it.

TCRdb reanalysed the 5' RACE reads using MiXCR and keeps one entry per CDR3 protein. Among 70,000 to 95,000 distinct CDR3 sequences listed, about 12% were seen once. The V and J ends lost 5 bases and 1 base, in that order; junction bases with no gene match: 13. Germline assignment: CDR1 LNHNV and CDR2 YYDKDF (reference sequence). The CDR3 contains 20 residues. Time point denoted: longitudinal time-point 2. PBMCs numbering 2 million and stored at -80 C yielded the unsorted libraries. The material sequenced was PBMCs. This chain uses TRBV15 with TRBJ2-3, with TRBD2 matching 15 bases. The receptor comes from a female donor with HTLV-1-associated myelopathy (HAM/TSP). CDR3 in amino acids: CATSYDRGLAGGRGTDTQYF. The CDR3 bases are TGTGCCACCAGCTACGACCGGGGACTAGCGGGAGGACGGGGCACAGATACGCAGTATTTT.